This T cell receptor beta chain emerged from a study of neurological immune-mediated disorders. TCRdb re-derived calls from the 5' RACE reads in MiXCR, one entry per CDR3 protein. The sample has about 14,000 distinct CDR3 sequences; 8.5% to 12% are singletons. The table lists this clonotype with many counts. The TCR originated in a woman in her forties in good health. The sequenced sample was PBMCs.

CDR3 sequence: CATSRDSSDTQYF. CDR3 in DNA: TGTGCCACCAGCAGAGATTCTTCGGATACGCAGTATTTT. J is TRBJ2-3 and V is TRBV15; no reliable D call. The V end was cut by 0 bases, the J end by 6 bases, with 7 bases between. This CDR3 is 13 amino acids long. CDR1 is LNHNV and CDR2 is YYDKDF in the germline V gene (reference sequence).